The 21 T cell receptor beta chains below all came from one sample that was sequenced in a study of blood T cell repertoires in COVID-19. Profiled with immunoSEQ multiplex PCR; TCRdb holds only in-frame clones, not every one. Of fewer than 500,000 clones listed, roughly 90% were seen once; the top ten hold 4% to 5.5%. Input material: peripheral blood. These receptors all stem from a woman in her 30s with acute or convalescent COVID-19.

The gene calls are TRBV6-2 or TRBV6-3 and TRBJ1-5, with a weak D call TRBD1 (5 bases). CDR1 is MNHEY and CDR2 is SVGEGT in the germline V gene. The CDR3 sequence is 17 residues long. Trimming removed 6 bases at V and 7 bases at J, with 25 bases between. The CDR3 DNA reads as TGTGCCAGCAGCCCCGGGGTATTGTCGGGGGTAAGACAGCCCCAGCATTTT. It translates to CASSPGVLSGVRQPQHF.

This clone showed up just once. The CDR3, as DNA: TGTGCCAGCAGTCCTTTCCAGGGAAGAAGGAACACTGAAGCTTTCTTT. Translation gives CASSPFQGRRNTEAFF. The chain carries TRBV3-1 (or the pseudogene TRBV3-2) and TRBJ1-1, with a weak D call TRBD1 (5 bases). The CDR3 has 16 residues. V shed 6 bases and J shed 1 base, with 18 bases lying between them. The germline V gene has CDR1 LGHDT and CDR2 YNNKEL (reference sequence).

This clone was observed a few times. The chain joins TRBV28 to TRBJ2-1; D may be TRBD2 (5 bases). The germline gives CDR1 MDHEN, CDR2 SYDVKM. Trimming took 7 bases from V and 7 from J, leaving 14 bases between them. This CDR3 is built from 13 residues. CDR3 nucleotide sequence: TGTGCCAGCACTGAGGGTCGGACGAATGAGCAGTTCTTC. It encodes CASTEGRTNEQFF.

The V gene is TRBV13, the J gene TRBJ1-1, with a tentative D call TRBD1 (5 bases). The length of the CDR3 is 15 residues. With 0 bases removed from V and 4 bases from J, the gap between germline ends came to 12 bases. The germline CDR1 and CDR2 sequences are PRHDT and FYEKMQ (reference sequence). In DNA, the CDR3 is TGTGCCAGCAGCTTAGGGTTTGGGGGGAGCACTGAAGCTTTCTTT. This encodes CASSLGFGGSTEAFF.

The CDR3 region is CASSEGWEHTF. The CDR3 DNA reads TGTGCCAGCAGTGAAGGATGGGAGCACACCTTC. The chain uses TRBV2 and TRBJ1-2, with D unresolved. Germline values: CDR1 SNHLY, CDR2 FYNNEI. Trimming cost V 1 base and J 12 bases, with 9 bases left between them. This CDR3 is 11 amino acids long.

V and J are TRBV3-1 (or the pseudogene TRBV3-2) and TRBJ1-1; no clear D gene. The V end lost 3 bases, the J end lost 1 base, and 6 bases lay between the germline ends. Per the germline V gene, CDR1 is LGHDT and CDR2 is YNNKEL (reference sequence). The CDR3 has 13 amino acids. Written as DNA, the CDR3 is TGTGCCAGCAGCCATCCACAGAACACTGAAGCTTTCTTT. Translated, it gives CASSHPQNTEAFF.

The chain has TRBV4-1 and TRBJ2-7, with D tentatively TRBD1 (6 bases). Trimming took off 0 bases at V and 4 bases at J, with 19 bases between the two ends. This CDR3 has 17 amino acids. The germline CDR1 and CDR2 sequences are MGHRA and YSYEKL. CDR3 bases: TGCGCCAGCAGCCAAGATCCCGACAGGACCCTCGATTACGAGCAGTACTTC. This codes for CASSQDPDRTLDYEQYF.

The chain uses TRBV7-2 and TRBJ2-4; D perhaps matches TRBD1 (6 bases). This CDR3 is 17 amino acids long. Per the germline V gene, CDR1 is SGHTA and CDR2 is FQGNSA. V shed 5 bases and J shed 0 bases, with 17 bases lying between them. This CDR3 is CASSRLGTSLAKNIQYF. For the CDR3, the DNA is TGTGCCAGCAGCAGATTAGGGACATCGTTAGCCAAAAACATTCAGTACTTC.

CDR3 protein: CAILRVDRGTYEQYF. CDR3 nucleotides: TGTGCCATCCTGAGAGTAGACAGGGGAACCTACGAGCAGTACTTC. V usage is TRBV10-3 and J usage is TRBJ2-7; 8 bases fit TRBD1. The CDR3 runs 15 residues. Germline V lookup: CDR1 ENHRY, CDR2 SYGVKD. J lost 2 bases, V lost 8 bases, and 11 bases had no gene match.

This chain links TRBV11-2 with TRBJ2-7, with 12 bases fitting TRBD2. V gave up 6 bases and J gave up 7 bases; unmatched junction bases: 13. This CDR3 comprises 16 residues. From germline, CDR1 is SGHAT and CDR2 FQNNGV. Here the CDR3 reads CASSPSLGLAGFEQYF. CDR3 bases: TGTGCCAGCAGTCCAAGCTTAGGACTAGCGGGGTTTGAGCAGTACTTC.

The chain recombines TRBV10-1 with TRBJ1-1; 10 nucleotides match TRBD1. V shed 2 bases and J 7 bases; nucleotides not matched to a gene: 4. CDR3 size: 14 residues. The germline CDR1 and CDR2 sequences are WNHNN and SYGVQD (reference sequence). The CDR3 DNA follows: TGCGCCAGCAGTGAGAAGGACAGGGGGTATGAAGCTTTCTTT. It translates to CASSEKDRGYEAFF.

V gene TRBV29-1 combines with J gene TRBJ2-4; D perhaps matches TRBD1 (5 bases). CDR1 and CDR2 (germline): SQVTM, ANQGSEA. The CDR3 loop spans 13 amino acids. The V gene lost 1 base and the J gene lost 3 bases, with 7 bases spanning the gap. The CDR3 nucleotides are TGCAGCGTTGAAGCAGGGCTCAAAAACATTCAGTACTTC. Residues: CSVEAGLKNIQYF.

V is TRBV3-1 (or the pseudogene TRBV3-2) and J is TRBJ2-1, with 8 bases identical to TRBD1. Trimming took 4 bases from V and 9 from J; bases not matched to a gene: 5. The CDR3 runs 13 residues. Germline V gene lookup returns CDR1 LGHDT and CDR2 YNNKEL (reference sequence). DNA for the CDR3: TGTGCCAGCAGCCCGGACAGGGCGAGTGAGCAGTTCTTC. It yields the protein CASSPDRASEQFF.

The CDR3 DNA sequence: TGTGCCAGCAGGACAACAGGGGGCGATGAAAAACTGTTTTTT. Its protein is CASRTTGGDEKLFF. The chain has TRBV25-1 and TRBJ1-4, with TRBD1 matching 9 bases. Germline V gene sequence: CDR1 MGHDK, CDR2 SYGVNS. Losses at the gene ends were 6 bases for V and 6 bases for J; bases not matched to a gene: 5. This CDR3 has 14 residues.

The chain carries TRBV5-1 and TRBJ2-5; tentatively, D is TRBD1 (8 bases). V was clipped by 7 bases and J by 4 bases, with 23 bases between them. The CDR3 spans 16 residues. Germline V gene lookup returns CDR1 SGHRS and CDR2 YFSETQ. CDR3 amino acids: CASRQTTDREGETQYF. CDR3 in DNA: TGCGCCAGCCGGCAGACCACGGACAGGGAGGGAGAGACCCAGTACTTC.

In its sample, this clone was seen once. This chain connects TRBV20-1 to TRBJ1-1; D gene ambiguous. Germline V gene sequence: CDR1 DFQATT, CDR2 SNEGSKA (reference sequence). CDR3 length: 11 amino acids. The V and J ends lost 1 base and 4 bases respectively, with 4 bases between them. The CDR3 here is CSARGITEAFF. The CDR3 region has the DNA TGCAGTGCTAGAGGTATCACTGAAGCTTTCTTT.

The chain joins TRBV5-1 to TRBJ2-7, with 11 bases identical to TRBD1. Looked up from germline, CDR1 is SGHRS and CDR2 is YFSETQ. V lost 4 bases and J lost 6; bases outside the gene matches: 3. This CDR3 has 13 residues. CDR3 DNA sequence: TGCGCCAGCAGCAGGGGACAGGGGGTCGAGCAGTACTTC. Protein product: CASSRGQGVEQYF.

This clone was observed once. The chain links TRBV4-1 to TRBJ1-2, with a possible D match to TRBD1 (6 bases). Germline V CDR1 and CDR2: MGHRA, YSYEKL. Trimming removed 1 base from V and 5 bases from J, with 14 bases in between. The CDR3 length is 15 residues. CDR3 in DNA: TGCGCCAGCAGCCAAGTAACAGGGACATCTTATGGCTACACCTTC. Its translation: CASSQVTGTSYGYTF.

The V and J genes are TRBV27 and TRBJ1-2; possible D gene TRBD1, 6 bases. The V end lost 6 bases, the J end lost 4 bases, and 21 bases lay between the germline ends. CDR1 and CDR2 (germline): MNHEY, SMNVEV (reference sequence). This CDR3 contains 16 residues. The CDR3 DNA reads TGTGCCAGCAGGTCACGGGACACCTGGTTGGCCTATGGCTACACCTTC. It specifies CASRSRDTWLAYGYTF.

This clone turned up a few times. The chain couples TRBV9 to TRBJ2-7, with a weak D call TRBD2 (5 bases). Deletions cut 0 bases from V and 3 bases from J, with 10 bases between. The CDR3 extends over 14 amino acids. From germline, CDR1 is SGDLS and CDR2 YYNGEE. The CDR3 sequence: CASSVDVRDYEQYF. The CDR3, as DNA: TGTGCCAGCAGCGTAGATGTGAGGGACTACGAGCAGTACTTC.

Remarks on this clone: Other DNA variants within this sample encode the same CDR3. The chain uses TRBV2 and TRBJ2-3; 8 bases line up with TRBD1. V was clipped by 6 bases and J by 3 bases; unmatched bases: 5. Germline loops: CDR1 SNHLY, CDR2 FYNNEI. The CDR3 runs to 14 residues. CDR3 bases: TGTGCCAGCAGCGGGGACAGGTCTACAGATACGCAGTATTTT. Amino acid sequence: CASSGDRSTDTQYF. The full variable domain, with the rest looked up from reference TRBV2 and TRBJ2-3, is EPEVTQTPSHQVTQMGQEVILRCVPISNHLYFYWYRQILGQKVEFLVSFYNNEISEKSEIFDDQFSVERPDGSNFTLKIRSTKLEDSAMYFCASSGDRSTDTQYFGPGTRLTVL.